The 25 T cell receptor beta chains reported below all come from one sample, sequenced in a study of cytomegalovirus exposure and HLA in healthy donors. The PCR made use of 60 Vbeta and 13 Jbeta primers. Assay: immunoSEQ multiplex PCR; the TCRdb copy retains only in-frame clones and omits some. The sample has about 170,000 clones, 65% to 85% seen once. The sequenced material came from PBMCs. The receptors shown here come from a woman between 45 and 65 years old in good health and CMV-seropositive.

The V and J genes are TRBV7-9 and TRBJ2-6; D unresolved. Germline values: CDR1 SEHNR, CDR2 FQNEAQ (reference sequence). Trimming cost V 5 bases and J 1 base, with 9 bases left between them. CDR3 size: 15 residues. The CDR3 is CASSPTRSGANVLTF. CDR3 bases: TGTGCCAGCAGCCCTACCCGGTCTGGGGCCAACGTCCTGACTTTC.

This chain connects TRBV7-8 to TRBJ1-5; a weak D match, TRBD1 (6 bases). The CDR3 contains 16 residues. Trimming shortened V by 2 bases and J by 4 bases, and 15 bases separated the two germline ends. Germline V gene data show CDR1 as SGHVS and CDR2 as FQNEAQ. The CDR3 sequence: CASSLIRDTTNQPQHF. CDR3 bases: TGTGCCAGCAGCTTAATCCGGGACACAACAAATCAGCCCCAGCATTTT. Full variable domain (rest looked up from reference TRBV7-8 and TRBJ1-5): GAGVSQSPRYKVAKRGQDVALRCDPISGHVSLFWYQQALGQGPEFLTYFQNEAQLDKSGLPSDRFFAERPEGSVSTLKIQRTQQEDSAVYLCASSLIRDTTNQPQHFGDGTRLSIL.

The V gene is TRBV6-5, the J gene TRBJ1-2; D might be TRBD1 (6 bases). Germline assignment: CDR1 MNHEY and CDR2 SVGAGI. CDR3 length equals 14 residues. The ends were cut back, 1 base at V and 6 bases at J, with 12 bases in the middle. As DNA, the CDR3 is TGTGCCAGCAGTTACTTAACAGGACAGAATGGCTACACCTTC. Residues: CASSYLTGQNGYTF.

J is TRBJ1-1 and V is TRBV9, with 7 positions matching TRBD1. With 7 bases clipped from V and 4 bases from J, the junction kept 10 bases outside the gene matches. The CDR3 has 14 amino acids. Germline loops: CDR1 SGDLS, CDR2 YYNGEE. This chain's CDR3 is CASDATGYGTEAFF. Here the CDR3 DNA reads TGTGCCAGCGACGCGACAGGGTATGGCACTGAAGCTTTCTTT.

To note about this clone: The germline gene is not matched at one end of the junction; a read error may be the cause. The rearrangement joins TRBV7-9 to TRBJ1-4, with D uncertain. CDR3 length: 13 residues. The germline V gene encodes CDR1 SEHNR and CDR2 FQNEAQ (reference sequence). CDR3 protein: CSSSHFTGEKLFF. For the CDR3, the DNA is TGTTCCAGCAGCCATTTTACCGGTGAAAAACTGTTTTTT.

This chain uses TRBV5-6 with TRBJ2-7; 11 positions match TRBD1. Trimming took 4 bases from V and 2 from J; bases not matched to a gene: 2. The CDR3 totals 14 residues. Germline loops: CDR1 SGHDT, CDR2 YYEEEE. The CDR3 DNA reads TGTGCCAGCAGCGAGGGACAGGGGGCCTACGAGCAGTACTTC. This codes for CASSEGQGAYEQYF.

V gene TRBV6-5 combines with J gene TRBJ1-4; D unclear. The CDR3 consists of 15 residues. The V and J ends lost 5 bases and 6 bases respectively, with 16 bases between them. Germline V gives CDR1 MNHEY, CDR2 SVGAGI. The CDR3 DNA sequence: TGTGCCAGCAGTCCGGGAGGGAGGCAGGATGAAAAACTGTTTTTT. This translates into CASSPGGRQDEKLFF.

The chain couples TRBV4-2 to TRBJ2-1, with 7 bases fitting TRBD2. The J segment lost 2 bases and the V segment lost 2 bases, leaving 6 bases of the junction unmatched. Germline V gene data show CDR1 as LGHNA and CDR2 as YNFKEQ. The CDR3 consists of 16 residues. This CDR3 reads CASSQTGGGAYNEQFF. In DNA form, the CDR3 reads TGTGCCAGCAGCCAAACGGGCGGGGGTGCCTACAATGAGCAGTTCTTC.

The J gene is TRBJ2-2, the V gene TRBV25-1, with D possibly TRBD2 on 6 matching bases. Germline CDR1 reads MGHDK; CDR2 reads SYGVNS. Trimming took 2 bases from V and 6 from J, leaving 19 bases between them. This CDR3 has 17 amino acids. CDR3 loop: CASSEGRPGESAGELFF. The CDR3 DNA reads as TGTGCCAGCAGTGAAGGACGGCCGGGAGAATCGGCCGGGGAGCTGTTTTTT.

This clone was seen once. V gene TRBV9 combines with J gene TRBJ2-2, with 7 bases matching TRBD2. Germline CDR1 SGDLS, CDR2 YYNGEE. The V and J ends lost 3 bases and 6 bases, in that order; junction bases with no gene match: 5. The CDR3 is 14 residues long. Written as DNA, the CDR3 is TGTGCCAGCAGCGCGGGACTACTAGCCGGGGAGCTGTTTTTT. Translating it yields CASSAGLLAGELFF. The variable domain in full, with the rest retrieved from reference TRBV9 and TRBJ2-2, is DSGVTQTPKHLITATGQRVTLRCSPRSGDLSVYWYQQSLDQGLQFLIQYYNGEERAKGNILERFSAQQFPDLHSELNLSSLELGDSALYFCASSAGLLAGELFFGEGSRLTVL.

This chain uses TRBV2 with TRBJ2-7; possible D gene TRBD2, 5 bases. V dropped 3 bases and J dropped 2 bases, with 14 bases sitting between them. CDR3 size: 15 residues. Germline CDR1 SNHLY, CDR2 FYNNEI. The CDR3: CASSDPSGSAYEQYF. The CDR3 DNA sequence: TGTGCCAGCAGTGATCCAAGCGGATCAGCCTACGAGCAGTACTTC.

The rearrangement links TRBV6-5 to TRBJ1-1; TRBD1 matches 7 bases. The CDR3 has 14 amino acids. The trim removed 6 bases at V and 8 bases at J, leaving 12 bases unmatched. The germline CDR1 and CDR2 sequences are MNHEY and SVGAGI. The DNA for the CDR3 is TGTGCCAGCAGCAGGGGGGCGGCGGGTACCGAAGCTTTCTTT. This gives the protein CASSRGAAGTEAFF.

The CDR3 sequence is CASSPQSSGGPADTQYF. Written as DNA, the CDR3 is TGCGCCAGCAGCCCACAGTCTAGCGGGGGCCCCGCGGATACGCAGTATTTT. J is TRBJ2-3 and V is TRBV5-1, with 10 positions matching TRBD2. CDR1 is SGHRS and CDR2 is YFSETQ in the germline V gene. The J segment lost 6 bases and the V segment lost 4 bases, leaving 14 bases of the junction unmatched. CDR3 length equals 17 residues. Combining the CDR3 with reference TRBV5-1 and TRBJ2-3 gives the whole variable domain KAGVTQTPRYLIKTRGQQVTLSCSPISGHRSVSWYQQTPGQGLQFLFEYFSETQRNKGNFPGRFSGRQFSNSRSEMNVSTLELGDSALYLCASSPQSSGGPADTQYFGPGTRLTVL.

The chain recombines TRBV7-9 with TRBJ2-1; TRBD2 agrees at 7 bases. The germline CDR1 and CDR2 sequences are SEHNR and FQNEAQ (reference sequence). The CDR3 is 15 amino acids. Trimming removed 5 bases from V and 5 bases from J; junction bases left unmatched: 9. CDR3 loop: CASSPPAAGDNEQFF. The DNA of the CDR3 is TGTGCCAGCAGCCCTCCAGCGGCGGGGGACAATGAGCAGTTCTTC.

The chain carries TRBV15 and TRBJ1-4, with D possibly matching TRBD1 (5 bases). Germline CDR1 LNHNV, CDR2 YYDKDF (reference sequence). With 7 bases removed from V and 4 bases from J, the gap between germline ends came to 10 bases. The CDR3 runs 13 residues. This CDR3 reads CATMQGYNEKLFF. CDR3 nucleotide sequence: TGTGCCACCATGCAGGGTTATAATGAAAAACTGTTTTTT.

The rearrangement links TRBV5-1 to TRBJ1-1; TRBD1 might be the D (5 bases). V shed 3 bases and J shed 6 bases, with 15 bases lying between them. CDR1 is SGHRS, CDR2 YFSETQ, per germline. CDR3 size: 14 residues. Written as DNA, the CDR3 is TGCGCCAGCAGCTGGGGCGGCAAGATCTCTGAAGCTTTCTTT. This encodes CASSWGGKISEAFF.

The chain joins TRBV7-9 to TRBJ2-4; 7 positions match TRBD2. The CDR3 sequence is 12 residues long. Trimming took 4 bases from V and 9 from J; bases not matched to a gene: 3. The germline CDR1 and CDR2 sequences are SEHNR and FQNEAQ (reference sequence). The CDR3 DNA follows: TGTGCCAGCAGCTCCGGCGGGGGCATTCAGTACTTC. Its translation is CASSSGGGIQYF.

The chain recombines TRBV28 with TRBJ1-2; D not certain. Germline V CDR1 and CDR2: MDHEN, SYDVKM. The CDR3 contains 12 residues. V lost 6 bases and J 0 bases, leaving 5 bases between the germline ends. DNA for the CDR3: TGTGCCAGCAGGCAGTCTAACTATGGCTACACCTTC. Residues: CASRQSNYGYTF.

J is TRBJ2-1 and V is TRBV2; perhaps TRBD2 as D (5 bases). In germline, CDR1 is SNHLY, CDR2 FYNNEI. The CDR3 is 12 amino acids. V shed 6 bases and J shed 9 bases, with 12 bases lying between them. CDR3 bases: TGTGCCAGCAGAGTTTTAGCGCGTGAGCAGTTCTTC. The encoded protein is CASRVLAREQFF.

J is TRBJ1-2 and V is TRBV30; maybe TRBD1 (5 bases). The CDR3 has 13 amino acids. Looked up from germline, CDR1 is GTSNPN and CDR2 is SVGIG (reference sequence). The V gene lost 2 bases and the J gene lost 6 bases, with 13 bases spanning the gap. CDR3 amino acids: CAWSRGSMDGYTF. Here the CDR3 DNA reads TGTGCCTGGAGTAGGGGCAGTATGGATGGCTACACCTTC.

The chain carries TRBV28 and TRBJ2-5, with a weak D call TRBD1 (6 bases). This CDR3 contains 14 residues. Germline assignment: CDR1 MDHEN and CDR2 SYDVKM. CDR3 nucleotides: TGTGCTACCCTCAGGGGTCCCCTAACCGAGACCCAGTACTTC. This gives the protein CATLRGPLTETQYF.

The V gene is TRBV7-3, the J gene TRBJ2-7; 7 nucleotides align to TRBD1. V shed 1 base and J 6 bases; nucleotides not matched to a gene: 3. In germline, CDR1 is SGHTA, CDR2 FQGTGA. CDR3 length: 13 amino acids. This CDR3 is CASSLNSGGEQYF. The CDR3 region has the DNA TGTGCCAGCAGCTTAAACTCAGGGGGCGAGCAGTACTTC. The entire variable domain, with the rest obtained from reference TRBV7-3 and TRBJ2-7, is as follows: GAGVSQTPSNKVTEKGKYVELRCDPISGHTALYWYRQSLGQGPEFLIYFQGTGAADDSGLPNDRFFAVRPEGSVSTLKIQRTERGDSAVYLCASSLNSGGEQYFGPGTRLTVT.

V usage is TRBV7-2 and J usage is TRBJ2-3; D not resolved. Germline V gene lookup returns CDR1 SGHTA and CDR2 FQGNSA. This CDR3 has 14 residues. Trimming removed 2 bases at V and 4 bases at J, with 10 bases between. Written as DNA, the CDR3 is TGTGCCAGCAGCTTATTCGCTAGGTCAGATACGCAGTATTTT. This gives the protein CASSLFARSDTQYF. The full variable domain, with the rest looked up from reference TRBV7-2 and TRBJ2-3, is GAGVSQSPSNKVTEKGKDVELRCDPISGHTALYWYRQSLGQGLEFLIYFQGNSAPDKSGLPSDRFSAERTGGSVSTLTIQRTQQEDSAVYLCASSLFARSDTQYFGPGTRLTVL.

This sequence joins TRBV4-2 and TRBJ2-5; TRBD2 is a possible D gene (5 bases). Trimming removed 6 bases from V and 3 bases from J, with 11 bases in between. This CDR3 region has 13 residues. CDR1 and CDR2 (germline): LGHNA, YNFKEQ. The CDR3 bases are TGTGCCAGCAGTCGAGGGTGGGAAGAGACCCAGTACTTC. Its protein product is CASSRGWEETQYF.

The rearrangement joins TRBV7-2 to TRBJ2-7; 7 nucleotides align to TRBD1. Germline CDR1 is SGHTA and CDR2 is FQGNSA. J gave up 0 bases and V 5 bases, and 4 bases lay outside the gene matches. CDR3 size: 14 residues. CDR3 sequence (DNA): TGTGCCAGCAGCCAGGACAGGTTCTCCTACGAGCAGTACTTC. Translation: CASSQDRFSYEQYF.